The subject of this entry is one TCR beta chain. The sequenced patients had an expansion of CD8+CD57+ cells seen by flow cytometry. TCR beta VDJ and CDR3 were profiled, and genomic DNA was the template. TCRdb re-called the reads through MiXCR, storing one row per CDR3 protein. The sample consists of 170,000 or so distinct CDR3 sequences, 63% of them appearing once. This sample is part of a study of CD8+CD57+ T cells in acquired aplastic anemia. V was shortened by 4 bases and J by 7 bases, with 17 bases between the two germline ends. The germline CDR1 and CDR2 sequences are LNHDA and SQIVND (reference sequence). The CDR3 is made up of 14 amino acids.

The J gene is TRBJ2-7, the V gene TRBV19, with D perhaps TRBD1 (6 bases). The receptor was isolated from a human donor with aplastic anemia. Sequenced material: sorted CD4+, CD8+, or CD8+CD57+ T cells (not recorded which) from PBMCs. Here the CDR3 reads CASSTADSRREQYF. CDR3 sequence (DNA): TGTGCCAGTAGTACAGCGGACAGCCGTCGGGAGCAGTACTTC.